The 22 T cell receptor beta chains reported below all come from one sample, sequenced in a study of shared T cell receptors in the human thymus. Clones were read by immunoSEQ multiplex PCR, and TCRdb kept only the in-frame ones, dropping some. The sample carries under 700,000 clones, roughly 74% recorded once. Another study also made use of these data, one on human thymus T cells.

Sequences were obtained from thymocytes. The receptors originated from a boy under three years old with a congenital heart defect.

This clone has a single count. V is TRBV14 and J is TRBJ2-7; 10 nucleotides match TRBD1. CDR1 SGHDN and CDR2 FVKESK come from the germline V gene. The CDR3 totals 15 residues. V was clipped by 2 bases and J by 3 bases; unmatched bases: 4. CDR3 amino acids: CASSQIGQGVYEQYF. The CDR3 DNA reads TGTGCCAGCAGCCAAATAGGACAGGGGGTCTACGAGCAGTACTTC. The full variable domain, its missing parts supplied by reference TRBV14 and TRBJ2-7, is EAGVTQFPSHSVIEKGQTVTLRCDPISGHDNLYWYRRVMGKEIKFLLHFVKESKQDESGMPNNRFLAERTGGTYSTLKVQPAELEDSGVYFCASSQIGQGVYEQYFGPGTRLTVT.

The V gene is TRBV19, the J gene TRBJ2-4; 7 nucleotides agree with TRBD2. The CDR3 runs to 15 residues. After removal of 4 bases from V and 6 bases from J, the junction contained 9 bases not matched to a gene. In germline, CDR1 is LNHDA, CDR2 SQIVND (reference sequence). The CDR3 bases are TGTGCCAGTAGTACAGGGTATTGGGGGGGAAACATTCAGTACTTC. Translated: CASSTGYWGGNIQYF.

The rearrangement joins TRBV6-1 to TRBJ2-7, with 13 bases fitting TRBD2. The germline CDR1 and CDR2 sequences are MNHNS and SASEGT. The CDR3 consists of 16 residues. Trimming cost V 4 bases and J 1 base; bases outside gene matches: 4. CDR3 loop: CASSAPLAGGSYEQYF. CDR3 DNA: TGTGCCAGCAGTGCCCCACTAGCGGGAGGGTCCTACGAGCAGTACTTC.

This chain links TRBV27 with TRBJ1-4, with a tentative D call TRBD1 (5 bases). Deletions cut 0 bases from V and 7 bases from J, with 15 bases between. The CDR3 loop spans 16 amino acids. Per the germline V gene, CDR1 is MNHEY and CDR2 is SMNVEV (reference sequence). CDR3 nucleotides: TGTGCCAGCAGTTTATCGGGGCAGGGTGAGGCTGAAAAACTGTTTTTT. Translating gives CASSLSGQGEAEKLFF.

The chain links TRBV13 to TRBJ2-3; D is perhaps TRBD2 (5 bases). From germline, CDR1 is PRHDT and CDR2 FYEKMQ (reference sequence). The CDR3 runs 14 residues. V dropped 1 base and J dropped 4 bases, with 9 bases sitting between them. CDR3 bases: TGTGCCAGCAGCTTAGCGGGAAGGTCAGATACGCAGTATTTT. Amino acid sequence: CASSLAGRSDTQYF. The full variable domain, with the rest looked up from reference TRBV13 and TRBJ2-3, is AAGVIQSPRHLIKEKRETATLKCYPIPRHDTVYWYQQGPGQDPQFLISFYEKMQSDKGSIPDRFSAQQFSDYHSELNMSSLELGDSALYFCASSLAGRSDTQYFGPGTRLTVL.

The chain combines TRBV10-3 with TRBJ2-5, with 15 bases that match TRBD2. The J segment lost 5 bases and the V segment lost 4 bases, leaving 8 bases of the junction unmatched. Germline CDR1 reads ENHRY; CDR2 reads SYGVKD. The CDR3 runs to 17 residues. The CDR3 spells CAISGPGTSGRSETQYF. The CDR3 DNA reads as TGTGCCATCAGTGGACCGGGGACTAGCGGGAGGTCGGAGACCCAGTACTTC.

This sequence joins TRBV10-3 and TRBJ2-5; 7 bases fit TRBD2. The junction had 6 bases not matched to a gene; V was cut back by 4 bases and J by 1 base. Germline CDR1 is ENHRY and CDR2 is SYGVKD. The CDR3 has 15 residues. The CDR3 DNA reads TGTGCCATCAGTGGGTCGGGCGGGGGCCAAGAGACCCAGTACTTC. It translates to CAISGSGGGQETQYF.

The rearrangement uses TRBV5-1 and TRBJ1-2; the D is unclear. This CDR3 has 11 residues. V was clipped by 5 bases and J by 9 bases, with 11 bases between them. Germline V gene sequence: CDR1 SGHRS, CDR2 YFSETQ. The CDR3 sequence: CASSFRLCYTF. CDR3 sequence (DNA): TGCGCCAGCAGTTTCCGTCTGTGCTACACCTTC. The whole variable domain, remainder taken from reference TRBV5-1 and TRBJ1-2, is KAGVTQTPRYLIKTRGQQVTLSCSPISGHRSVSWYQQTPGQGLQFLFEYFSETQRNKGNFPGRFSGRQFSNSRSEMNVSTLELGDSALYLCASSFRLCYTFGSGTRLTVV.

The genes are TRBV5-8 and TRBJ2-6, with D perhaps matching TRBD2 (7 bases). Germline values: CDR1 SGHTS, CDR2 YDEGEE. This CDR3 is built from 18 residues. V lost 1 base and J 0 bases, leaving 14 bases between the germline ends. The DNA of the CDR3 is TGTGCCAGCAGCTTGTATGGGGGGGCGGACTCTGGGGCCAACGTCCTGACTTTC. The encoded protein is CASSLYGGADSGANVLTF.

The chain recombines TRBV9 with TRBJ2-7, with TRBD2 matching over 8 bases. The V and J ends lost 0 bases and 5 bases, in that order; junction bases with no gene match: 7. The CDR3 covers 15 residues. Germline values: CDR1 SGDLS, CDR2 YYNGEE. CDR3 DNA sequence: TGTGCCAGCAGCGTAGAGGACGGGAGGGCCCACGAGCAGTACTTC. Its translation: CASSVEDGRAHEQYF.

This chain uses TRBV9 with TRBJ2-5; tentatively, D is TRBD2 (6 bases). Judging by the DNA end, TRBJ2-7 fits better; the J call may be wrong. The CDR3 covers 14 residues. In germline, CDR1 is SGDLS, CDR2 YYNGEE. CDR3 sequence (DNA): TGTGCCAGCAGCCTTAGGGACTTCCCCTACGAGCAGTACTTC. Protein product: CASSLRDFPYEQYF.

The chain links TRBV9 to TRBJ2-5, with 10 bases aligning to TRBD1. This CDR3 spans 16 amino acids. Germline V gives CDR1 SGDLS, CDR2 YYNGEE. The ends lost 4 bases at V and 2 bases at J; junction bases unmatched: 8. The CDR3 sequence is CASSRRQGARQETQYF. As DNA, the CDR3 is TGTGCCAGCAGCAGACGACAGGGGGCGCGGCAAGAGACCCAGTACTTC.

The chain employs TRBV19 and TRBJ1-5, with D unresolved. The CDR3 totals 13 residues. In germline, CDR1 is LNHDA, CDR2 SQIVND (reference sequence). V was cut by 9 bases and J by 6 bases, with 15 bases left in between. CDR3 in DNA: TGTGCCAGCAGCTGGTATGAGGGTCAGCCCCAGCATTTT. The encoded protein is CASSWYEGQPQHF.

The chain recombines TRBV14 with TRBJ2-7; 11 nucleotides agree with TRBD2. V trimming: 0 bases; J trimming: 4 bases; junction bases outside the gene matches: 14. The CDR3 spans 19 residues. Germline V gives CDR1 SGHDN, CDR2 FVKESK. CDR3 DNA sequence: TGTGCCAGCAGCCAAGAGGGTGACTCTAGCGGGAGGTTGGTGTACGAGCAGTACTTC. Its translation is CASSQEGDSSGRLVYEQYF.

The rearrangement links TRBV5-6 to TRBJ2-7, with a weak D call TRBD2 (5 bases). The germline V gene encodes CDR1 SGHDT and CDR2 YYEEEE. V was pared by 2 bases and J by 5 bases, with 8 bases between. The CDR3 has 12 amino acids. CDR3 protein: CASSLGSHEQYF. CDR3 bases: TGTGCCAGCAGCTTAGGGAGCCACGAGCAGTACTTC.

This chain joins TRBV7-2 and TRBJ2-5; 10 bases are a match to TRBD2. V lost 7 bases, J lost 1 base, and 0 bases stayed unmatched. This CDR3 region has 13 residues. The germline CDR1 and CDR2 sequences are SGHTA and FQGNSA. CDR3 amino acids: CASKREGQETQYF. CDR3 coding DNA: TGTGCCAGCAAGCGGGAGGGCCAAGAGACCCAGTACTTC.

This clone was picked up one time. The J gene is TRBJ1-1, the V gene TRBV4-3, with D perhaps TRBD1 (6 bases). The CDR3 has 22 residues. Trimming cost V 2 bases and J 0 bases, with 31 bases left between them. Looked up from germline, CDR1 is LGHNA and CDR2 is YSLEER. The CDR3 loop reads CASSQNPVPRDKTAQLNTEAFF. As DNA, the CDR3 is TGCGCCAGCAGCCAAAACCCCGTCCCTCGGGACAAGACCGCCCAGTTGAACACTGAAGCTTTCTTT.

The CDR3 loop reads CASRGQGENQETQYF. CDR3 nucleotides: TGTGCCAGCAGGGGACAGGGGGAAAACCAAGAGACCCAGTACTTC. V is TRBV27 and J is TRBJ2-5; 11 nucleotides align to TRBD1. Germline V CDR1 and CDR2: MNHEY, SMNVEV (reference sequence). Trimming took 6 bases from V and 0 from J; bases not matched to a gene: 3. The CDR3 runs to 15 residues.

This chain uses TRBV27 with TRBJ1-1; TRBD1 aligns across 9 bases. Per germline, CDR1 MNHEY and CDR2 SMNVEV (reference sequence). The CDR3 length is 14 residues. V trimming: 7 bases; J trimming: 4 bases; junction bases outside the gene matches: 7. The CDR3 nucleotides are TGTGCCAGCACCTCGGGACAGGGTCTCACTGAAGCTTTCTTT. Translation: CASTSGQGLTEAFF.

The chain has TRBV5-1 and TRBJ2-3, with 11 bases fitting TRBD1. The CDR3 runs 15 residues. V trimming: 3 bases; J trimming: 6 bases; junction bases outside the gene matches: 6. The germline V gene has CDR1 SGHRS and CDR2 YFSETQ. The CDR3 sequence: CASSSGQGASDTQYF. The CDR3 nucleotides are TGCGCCAGCAGCTCAGGACAGGGGGCATCGGATACGCAGTATTTT.

This clone turned up a few times. The chain couples TRBV7-6 to TRBJ2-7, with 8 bases aligning to TRBD2. Germline V CDR1 and CDR2: SGHVS, FNYEAQ. The junction had 5 bases not matched to a gene; V was cut back by 3 bases and J by 7 bases. The CDR3 loop spans 13 amino acids. DNA for the CDR3: TGTGCCAGCAGCTTCAGGCGGGAGGATGAGCAGTACTTC. It yields the protein CASSFRREDEQYF.

J is TRBJ2-1 and V is TRBV14, with D perhaps matching TRBD2 (5 bases). The CDR3 extends over 16 amino acids. Per the germline V gene, CDR1 is SGHDN and CDR2 is FVKESK. Trimming took 3 bases from V and 0 from J, leaving 12 bases between them. CDR3 DNA sequence: TGTGCCAGCAGCCAGGCGATAGCGAGCTCCTACAATGAGCAGTTCTTC. Its protein is CASSQAIASSYNEQFF.